This T cell receptor beta chain was identified during a study of blood T cell repertoires in COVID-19. In the study overall: The study drew acute and convalescent COVID-19 samples from the United States, Italy and Spain. From T cells, B-cell-depleted T cells, or PBMCs came the material, which was cDNA or gDNA.

As handled by the study authors: Using reference gene primer amplification, nucleated cell counts were estimated. Some clones are missing from TCRdb's copy, which holds only in-frame ones; the method was immunoSEQ multiplex PCR. The V and J calls and clone size were taken over from that table, and D and trimming were inferred from the DNA. The repertoire includes around 180,000 clones, roughly four fifths of them detected once, and under 5.5% sits in the top ten. CDR3 length: 14 residues. The germline gives CDR1 SGHRS, CDR2 YFSETQ. Trimming removed 4 bases from V and 0 bases from J, with 11 bases in between.

The chain uses TRBV5-1 and TRBJ2-7, with a tentative D call TRBD1 (5 bases). Material: peripheral blood. The TCR was taken from a woman aged 30 to 39 with acute or convalescent COVID-19. Written as DNA, the CDR3 is TGCGCCAGCAGCGCACAGGTCGGCTCCTACGAGCAGTACTTC. Its protein product is CASSAQVGSYEQYF.